This TCR beta chain emerged from a study of blood T cells in healthy people across ages. Notes on the study in general: Without sorted subsets, naive and antigen-experienced compartments could not be conclusively compared. In older individuals, TCR beta diversity per million T cells was lower, falling roughly linearly with age.

A second 7 to 11 cycle PCR used barcoded and J-beta primers. TCRdb reanalysed the 5' RACE reads using MiXCR and keeps one entry per CDR3 protein. Among fewer than 800,000 distinct CDR3 sequences, around 48% were seen once, and the ten largest hold under 35%. V was shortened by 3 bases and J by 2 bases, with 12 bases between the two germline ends. Germline loops: CDR1 GTSNPN, CDR2 SVGIG (reference sequence). The CDR3 totals 14 residues. In regard to this clonotype: The antigen is undetermined.

Sequencing was carried out using blood. The chain couples TRBV30 to TRBJ2-3, with unresolved D. The source is an older woman in good health. DNA for the CDR3: TGTGCCTGGAGGGCGAAAGCATCCACAGATACGCAGTATTTT. This sequence encodes CAWRAKASTDTQYF.